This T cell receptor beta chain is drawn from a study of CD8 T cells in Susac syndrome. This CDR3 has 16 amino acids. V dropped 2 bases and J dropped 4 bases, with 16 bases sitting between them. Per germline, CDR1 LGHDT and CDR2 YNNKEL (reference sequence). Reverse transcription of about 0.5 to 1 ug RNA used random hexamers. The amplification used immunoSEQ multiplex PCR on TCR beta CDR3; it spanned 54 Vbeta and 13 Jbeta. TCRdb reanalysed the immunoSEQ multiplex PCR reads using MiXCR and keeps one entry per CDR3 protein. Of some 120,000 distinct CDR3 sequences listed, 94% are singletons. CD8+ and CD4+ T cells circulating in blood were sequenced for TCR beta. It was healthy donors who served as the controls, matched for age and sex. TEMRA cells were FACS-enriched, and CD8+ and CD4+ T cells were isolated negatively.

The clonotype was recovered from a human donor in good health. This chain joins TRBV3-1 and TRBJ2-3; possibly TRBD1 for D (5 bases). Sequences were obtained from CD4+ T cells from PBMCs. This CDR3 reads CASSQTGKSNADTQYF. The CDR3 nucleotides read TGTGCCAGCAGCCAAACAGGAAAGTCTAATGCAGATACGCAGTATTTT.